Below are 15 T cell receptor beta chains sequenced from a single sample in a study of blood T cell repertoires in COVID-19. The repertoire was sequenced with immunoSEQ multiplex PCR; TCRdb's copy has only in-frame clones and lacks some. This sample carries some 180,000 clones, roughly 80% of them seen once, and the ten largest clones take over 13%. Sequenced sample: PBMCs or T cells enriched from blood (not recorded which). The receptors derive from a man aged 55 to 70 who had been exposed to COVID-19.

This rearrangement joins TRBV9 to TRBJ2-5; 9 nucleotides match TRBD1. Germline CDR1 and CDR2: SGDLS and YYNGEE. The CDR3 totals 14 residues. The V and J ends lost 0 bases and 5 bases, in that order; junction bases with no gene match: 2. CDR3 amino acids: CASSVGQGVETQYF. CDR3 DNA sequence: TGTGCCAGCAGCGTAGGACAGGGGGTCGAGACCCAGTACTTC. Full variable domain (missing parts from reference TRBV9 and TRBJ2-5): DSGVTQTPKHLITATGQRVTLRCSPRSGDLSVYWYQQSLDQGLQFLIQYYNGEERAKGNILERFSAQQFPDLHSELNLSSLELGDSALYFCASSVGQGVETQYFGPGTRLLVL.

The CDR3, as DNA: TGTGCCTGGAGTGGCGGGGGGCAGGATTTTCCTGGCTACACCTTC. Encoded protein: CAWSGGGQDFPGYTF. The chain carries TRBV30 and TRBJ1-2; tentatively, D is TRBD1 (6 bases). This CDR3 has 15 residues. CDR1 is GTSNPN and CDR2 is SVGIG in the germline V gene (reference sequence). V was trimmed by 1 base and J by 7 bases, leaving 19 bases between them.

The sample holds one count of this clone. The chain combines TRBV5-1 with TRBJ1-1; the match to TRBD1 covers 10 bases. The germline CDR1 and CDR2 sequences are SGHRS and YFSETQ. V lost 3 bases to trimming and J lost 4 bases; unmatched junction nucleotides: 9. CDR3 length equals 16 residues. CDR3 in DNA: TGCGCCAGCAGCTGGTCGACAGGGGGCTTTGGCACTGAAGCTTTCTTT. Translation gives CASSWSTGGFGTEAFF.

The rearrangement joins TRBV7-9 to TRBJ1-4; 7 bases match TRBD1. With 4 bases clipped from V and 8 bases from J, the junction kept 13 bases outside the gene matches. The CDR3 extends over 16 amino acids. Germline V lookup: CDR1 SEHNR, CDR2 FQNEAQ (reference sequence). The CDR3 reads CASSSRQGESEEKLFF. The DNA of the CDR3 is TGTGCCAGCAGCTCCCGACAGGGAGAGTCGGAGGAAAAACTGTTTTTT.

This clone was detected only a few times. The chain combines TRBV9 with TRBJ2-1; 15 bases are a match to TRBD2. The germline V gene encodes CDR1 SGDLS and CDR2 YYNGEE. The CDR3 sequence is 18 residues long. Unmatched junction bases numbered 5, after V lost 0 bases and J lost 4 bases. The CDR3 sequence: CASSVGGLAGGRYNEQFF. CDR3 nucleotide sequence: TGTGCCAGCAGCGTAGGAGGACTAGCGGGAGGGAGGTACAATGAGCAGTTCTTC.

The CDR3 sequence: CASSLLKGQGSEAFF. CDR3 bases: TGTGCCAGCAGTTTGCTTAAGGGGCAGGGGAGTGAAGCTTTCTTT. This chain connects TRBV28 to TRBJ1-1, with a possible D match to TRBD1 (6 bases). V shed 3 bases and J shed 7 bases, with 18 bases lying between them. CDR3 size: 15 residues. The V gene's germline CDR1 is MDHEN and CDR2 SYDVKM.

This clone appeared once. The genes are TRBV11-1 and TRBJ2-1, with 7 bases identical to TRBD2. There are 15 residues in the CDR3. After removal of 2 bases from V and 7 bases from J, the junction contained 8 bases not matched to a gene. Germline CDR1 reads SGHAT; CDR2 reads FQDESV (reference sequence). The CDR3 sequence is CASSLTSGGGNEQFF. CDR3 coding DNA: TGTGCCAGCAGCTTAACTTCGGGAGGCGGGAATGAGCAGTTCTTC.

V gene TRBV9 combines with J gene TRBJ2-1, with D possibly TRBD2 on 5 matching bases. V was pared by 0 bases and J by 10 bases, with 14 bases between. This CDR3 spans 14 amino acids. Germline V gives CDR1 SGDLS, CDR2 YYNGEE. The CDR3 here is CASSVDSGDREQFF. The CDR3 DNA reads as TGTGCCAGCAGCGTAGACTCCGGGGATAGGGAGCAGTTCTTC.

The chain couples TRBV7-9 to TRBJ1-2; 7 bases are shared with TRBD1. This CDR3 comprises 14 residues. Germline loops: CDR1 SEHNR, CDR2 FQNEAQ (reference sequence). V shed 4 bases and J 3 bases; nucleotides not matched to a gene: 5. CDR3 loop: CASSWGQKDYGYTF. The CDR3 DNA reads TGTGCCAGCAGCTGGGGACAGAAGGACTATGGCTACACCTTC.

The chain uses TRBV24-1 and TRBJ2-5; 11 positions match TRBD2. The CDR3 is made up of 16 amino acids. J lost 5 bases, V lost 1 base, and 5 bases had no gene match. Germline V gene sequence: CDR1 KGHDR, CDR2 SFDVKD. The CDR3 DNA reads TGTGCCACCAGTGATTTCGTTACTAGCGGGAGTGAGACCCAGTACTTC. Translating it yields CATSDFVTSGSETQYF.

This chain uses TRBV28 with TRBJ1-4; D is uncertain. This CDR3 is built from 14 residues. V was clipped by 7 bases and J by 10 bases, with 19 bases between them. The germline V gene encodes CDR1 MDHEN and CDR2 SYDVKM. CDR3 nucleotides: TGTGCCAGCAACTCCGGAGGTTTCTTTGGAAAACTGTTTTTT. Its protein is CASNSGGFFGKLFF.

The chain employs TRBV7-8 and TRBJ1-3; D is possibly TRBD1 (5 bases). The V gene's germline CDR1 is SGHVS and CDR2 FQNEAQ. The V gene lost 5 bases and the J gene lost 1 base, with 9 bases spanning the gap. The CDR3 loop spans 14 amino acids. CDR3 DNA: TGTGCCAGCAGCCCGACAGAATCTGGAAACACCATATATTTT. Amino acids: CASSPTESGNTIYF.

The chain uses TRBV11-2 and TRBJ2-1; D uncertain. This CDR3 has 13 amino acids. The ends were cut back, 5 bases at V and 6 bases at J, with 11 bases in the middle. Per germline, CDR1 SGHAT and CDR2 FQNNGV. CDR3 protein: CASSPNVSNEQFF. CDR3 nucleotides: TGTGCCAGCAGCCCCAACGTGAGCAATGAGCAGTTCTTC.

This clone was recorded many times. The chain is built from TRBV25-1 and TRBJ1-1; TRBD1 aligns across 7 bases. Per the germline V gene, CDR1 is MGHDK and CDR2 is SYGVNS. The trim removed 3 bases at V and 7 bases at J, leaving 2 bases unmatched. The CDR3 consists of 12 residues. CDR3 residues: CASSEGDSEAFF. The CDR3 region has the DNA TGTGCCAGCAGTGAGGGGGACAGTGAAGCTTTCTTT.

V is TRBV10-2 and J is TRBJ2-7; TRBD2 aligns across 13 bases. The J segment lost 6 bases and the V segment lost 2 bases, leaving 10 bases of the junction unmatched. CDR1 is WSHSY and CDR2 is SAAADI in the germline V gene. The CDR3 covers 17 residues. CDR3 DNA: TGCGCCAGCAGTGAGCCCGGAGGGACTAGCGGGATGGGCGAGCAGTACTTC. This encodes CASSEPGGTSGMGEQYF.